The 20 T cell receptor beta chains below were found in one sample sequenced in a study of blood T cells in healthy people across ages. With a J-beta primer mix and a sample-barcoded 5' primer, a second PCR ran about 6 to 11 cycles. In TCRdb, the 5' RACE reads were re-called with MiXCR into one record per CDR3 protein. Found here are 780,000 or so distinct CDR3 sequences, around 50% of them singletons; the top ten hold roughly 24%. The sequenced material came from blood. Receptor source: a man aged 35 to 55 in good health.

The V and J genes are TRBV5-1 and TRBJ2-3, with 11 bases matching TRBD2. The CDR3 sequence is 16 residues long. Germline trimming cut 0 bases from V and 2 bases from J; bases unmatched to any gene: 2. Germline lookup yields CDR1 SGHRS and CDR2 YFSETQ. The CDR3 sequence is CASSLGGLAATDTQYF. The CDR3 DNA follows: TGCGCCAGCAGCTTGGGGGGACTAGCGGCCACAGATACGCAGTATTTT.

This clonotype was counted many times. The V call is TRBV25-1, the J call TRBJ2-5, with D possibly TRBD1 on 6 matching bases. Trimming took off 3 bases at V and 7 bases at J, with 12 bases between the two ends. Germline CDR1 and CDR2: MGHDK and SYGVNS. This CDR3 has 13 residues. The CDR3: CASSDTGHWTQYF. CDR3 DNA sequence: TGTGCCAGCAGTGATACGGGACATTGGACCCAGTACTTC.

This chain links TRBV29-1 with TRBJ1-1, with 7 bases identical to TRBD1. Trimming cost V 6 bases and J 0 bases; bases outside gene matches: 4. Looked up from germline, CDR1 is SQVTM and CDR2 is ANQGSEA. The length of the CDR3 is 13 residues. CDR3: CSVTGTVNTEAFF. CDR3 nucleotide sequence: TGCAGCGTCACCGGGACAGTGAACACTGAAGCTTTCTTT.

The V gene is TRBV7-2, the J gene TRBJ1-2, with D hard to call. CDR1 is SGHTA and CDR2 is FQGNSA in the germline V gene. This CDR3 region has 18 residues. V was cut by 1 base and J by 4 bases, with 22 bases left in between. In DNA, the CDR3 is TGTGCCAGCAGCTTAGACGCCCCTCTGTCTCCCCCATTCTATGGCTACACCTTC. Protein product: CASSLDAPLSPPFYGYTF.

This rearrangement joins TRBV12-3 or TRBV12-4 to TRBJ2-1; tentative D call: TRBD2 (5 bases). This CDR3 is built from 13 residues. Trimming stripped 7 bases from V and 7 bases from J, with 14 bases between. CDR3 nucleotide sequence: TGTGCCAGCAATCCGACGGAGGAAAATGAGCAGTTCTTC. This gives the protein CASNPTEENEQFF.

This rearrangement joins TRBV7-6 to TRBJ2-5; 10 bases are shared with TRBD2. This CDR3 is built from 17 residues. Germline values: CDR1 SGHVS, CDR2 FNYEAQ. Trimming cost V 5 bases and J 4 bases; bases outside gene matches: 13. The DNA of the CDR3 is TGTGCCAGCAGCCGGACTAGCGGTGGGGATGTGGGAGAGACCCAGTACTTC. Protein sequence: CASSRTSGGDVGETQYF. Drawing the rest from reference TRBV7-6 and TRBJ2-5, the complete variable domain is GAGVSQSPRYKVTKRGQDVALRCDPISGHVSLYWYRQALGQGPEFLTYFNYEAQQDKSGLPNDRFSAERPEGSISTLTIQRTEQRDSAMYRCASSRTSGGDVGETQYFGPGTRLLVL.

This chain uses TRBV11-2 with TRBJ2-1, with unresolved D. In germline, CDR1 is SGHAT, CDR2 FQNNGV. Trimming took 5 bases from V and 6 from J, leaving 14 bases between them. This CDR3 is 14 amino acids long. The CDR3 nucleotides read TGTGCCAGCAGCCCGACCGGTCCTGGCAATGAGCAGTTCTTC. Its translation: CASSPTGPGNEQFF.

A few counts support this clonotype. CDR3 DNA sequence: TGTGCCAGCAGCGCATGGACAGGGGAAAACTTTAGCTCCTATAATTCACCCCTCCACTTT. Translated, it gives CASSAWTGENFSSYNSPLHF. V usage is TRBV9 and J usage is TRBJ1-6; 9 bases are a match to TRBD1. CDR1 and CDR2 from the germline V gene are SGDLS and YYNGEE. There are 20 residues in the CDR3. With 3 bases clipped from V and 0 bases from J, the junction kept 13 bases outside the gene matches.

The rearrangement links TRBV12-3 or TRBV12-4 to TRBJ2-5, with TRBD2 as a possible D gene (6 bases). The CDR3 is 20 residues long. Trimming removed 1 base at V and 2 bases at J, with 26 bases between. The CDR3 protein is CASSLEIGTLDLEGQETQYF. The CDR3 nucleotides are TGTGCCAGCAGTTTAGAGATCGGGACTCTGGACCTCGAAGGGCAAGAGACCCAGTACTTC.

This clonotype appeared a few times. CDR3 sequence: CSARPQQRTQYF. The CDR3 DNA reads TGCAGTGCCAGACCCCAACAGCGTACGCAGTATTTT. This rearrangement joins TRBV20-1 to TRBJ2-3; unclear D gene. Germline V gives CDR1 DFQATT, CDR2 SNEGSKA (reference sequence). The CDR3 length is 12 residues. Trimming shortened V by 6 bases and J by 8 bases, and 15 bases separated the two germline ends.

This clonotype was picked up a small number of times. J is TRBJ1-1 and V is TRBV5-1; D is perhaps TRBD1 (6 bases). V was shortened by 5 bases and J by 4 bases, with 15 bases between the two germline ends. Germline CDR1 SGHRS, CDR2 YFSETQ. The CDR3 length is 14 residues. The CDR3 sequence: CASRPGAESTEAFF. The CDR3 DNA follows: TGCGCCAGCAGACCGGGGGCTGAGAGCACTGAAGCTTTCTTT.

The J gene is TRBJ2-3, the V gene TRBV9; 10 bases are shared with TRBD2. Per germline, CDR1 SGDLS and CDR2 YYNGEE. V lost 4 bases, J lost 5 bases, and 13 bases stayed unmatched. This CDR3 is 17 amino acids long. The CDR3 region has the DNA TGTGCCAGCAGCATCCGTCTAGCGGGGGAGGCCCTAGATACGCAGTATTTT. Residues: CASSIRLAGEALDTQYF.

This chain connects TRBV28 to TRBJ2-1; unclear D gene. Germline V gene sequence: CDR1 MDHEN, CDR2 SYDVKM. Trimming removed 3 bases from V and 0 bases from J, with 12 bases in between. The length of the CDR3 is 16 residues. CDR3 amino acids: CASSFNPRSSYNEQFF. The CDR3 region has the DNA TGTGCCAGCAGTTTCAATCCGCGAAGCTCCTACAATGAGCAGTTCTTC.

The chain combines TRBV6-2 or TRBV6-3 with TRBJ2-7, with D unclear. Near its end, the DNA agrees better with TRBJ2-5, so the J call may be wrong. Germline V gene lookup returns CDR1 MNHEY and CDR2 SVGEGT. The CDR3 has 14 residues. In DNA form, the CDR3 reads TGTGCCAGCAGTTCATTAATTCTCAGGGAGACCCAGTACTTC. Residues: CASSSLILRETQYF.

J is TRBJ1-2 and V is TRBV3-1; no definite D call. Between the trimmed V and J ends, which lost 1 base and 8 bases, there was a span of 11 bases. The CDR3 covers 13 residues. CDR1 is LGHDT and CDR2 is YNNKEL in the germline V gene (reference sequence). The CDR3 region is CASSQVTSLGYTF. DNA for the CDR3: TGTGCCAGCAGCCAAGTAACTAGTCTCGGCTACACCTTC.

This clonotype came up a few times. The chain couples TRBV6-2 or TRBV6-3 to TRBJ2-1, with a weak D call TRBD2 (6 bases). V was trimmed by 6 bases and J by 5 bases, leaving 23 bases between them. The germline V gene has CDR1 MNHEY and CDR2 SVGEGT. This CDR3 comprises 17 residues. The CDR3 reads CASRRKMPGTDNNEQFF. CDR3 in DNA: TGTGCCAGCAGACGCAAAATGCCCGGGACTGACAACAATGAGCAGTTCTTC.

This clonotype was seen more than once but under ten times. V and J are TRBV7-9 and TRBJ2-3; weak D call: TRBD2 (5 bases). Trimming removed 2 bases from V and 2 bases from J, with 14 bases in between. In germline, CDR1 is SEHNR, CDR2 FQNEAQ (reference sequence). This CDR3 contains 16 residues. As DNA, the CDR3 is TGTGCCAGCAGCTTACAGGACGGGAAGATCACAGATACGCAGTATTTT. It translates to CASSLQDGKITDTQYF.

The V and J genes are TRBV20-1 and TRBJ1-2; 9 positions match TRBD1. Trimming at V came to 3 bases and at J to 4 bases, leaving 12 bases not matched to a gene. Germline CDR1 DFQATT, CDR2 SNEGSKA (reference sequence). The CDR3 covers 16 residues. As DNA, the CDR3 is TGCAGTGCTAGTTCTCGGACAGGGGAGGCCTTCTATGGCTACACCTTC. Translated, it gives CSASSRTGEAFYGYTF.

On this clonotype: One base away lies a much larger clone, so this may be a sequencing read error. The rearrangement uses TRBV15 and TRBJ2-7; maybe TRBD1 (6 bases). The J call may be mistaken, given a closer DNA end match to TRBJ2-5. Germline-derived CDR1 and CDR2 are LNHNV and YYDKDF (reference sequence). CDR3 length: 13 residues. In DNA, the CDR3 is TGTGCCACCAGCAGAGATCAGGGGGAGACCCAGTACTTC. This encodes CATSRDQGETQYF.

V usage is TRBV7-9 and J usage is TRBJ2-5; TRBD2 aligns across 9 bases. CDR3 length: 15 amino acids. From germline, CDR1 is SEHNR and CDR2 FQNEAQ (reference sequence). The ends lost 5 bases at V and 3 bases at J; junction bases unmatched: 7. CDR3 residues: CASSLVREGEETQYF. In DNA, the CDR3 is TGTGCCAGCAGCCTCGTGCGGGAGGGCGAAGAGACCCAGTACTTC.